This T cell receptor beta chain was identified during a study of cytomegalovirus exposure and HLA in healthy donors. The study's findings and limits: An analysis was carried out at a later point. It showed that HLA-associated TCR beta chains were more clonally expanded than equally common non-associated chains.

The study ran its PCR with 60 Vbeta and 13 Jbeta primers. Method: immunoSEQ multiplex PCR; TCRdb's copy keeps in-frame clones and lacks some. This table has 250,000 or so clones, 80% to 95% appearing once. Concerning this clone itself: Its antigen is unknown.

The germline gives CDR1 WSHSY, CDR2 SAAADI. The CDR3 consists of 10 residues. The clonotype was recovered from a girl aged 2-15 years in good health and CMV-seronegative. Sequencing was carried out using PBMCs. The chain carries TRBV10-2 and TRBJ2-5; D gene unclear. The DNA end lines up better with TRBJ2-7; the J call may be wrong. CDR3 sequence (DNA): TGCGCCAGCAGAAACTACGAGCAGTACTTC. Protein sequence: CASRNYEQYF.